A single sample is the source of the 21 T cell receptor beta chains below, sequenced in a study of T cells expressing NK-cell markers. TCRdb reworked the 5' RACE reads into one entry per CDR3 protein, no DNA. This sample's table reports some 140,000 distinct CDR3 sequences. The sequencing sample was made of blood T cells: a sorted CD56 or NKG2C T cell subset, CD4+ or CD8+ T cells, or bulk PBMC T cells (not recorded which). The receptors originated from a woman aged 45-59 years in good health.

The chain employs TRBV5-6 and TRBJ2-7; TCRdb indicates TRBD1, and absent DNA this call remains unverified. The CDR3 spans 14 residues. Germline loops: CDR1 SGHDT, CDR2 YYEEEE. The CDR3 sequence: CASSFPGSPQEQYF.

This chain links TRBV7-9 with TRBJ2-2; the D call of TRBD1 rests on TCRdb alone, since no DNA is present to check it. This CDR3 comprises 17 residues. Germline values: CDR1 SEHNR, CDR2 FQNEAQ (reference sequence). This CDR3 is CASSPSPGTENTGELFF.

This sequence joins TRBV11-2 and TRBJ2-7; TCRdb picks TRBD2, but there is no DNA to check that call. This CDR3 contains 14 residues. CDR1 SGHAT and CDR2 FQNNGV come from the germline V gene. The CDR3 loop is CASSLTSGSYEQYF.

The V and J genes are TRBV13 and TRBJ2-3; the TCRdb call, TRBD1, lacks DNA for checking. In germline, CDR1 is PRHDT, CDR2 FYEKMQ (reference sequence). The CDR3 sequence is 15 residues long. The CDR3 sequence: CASSIGTVSTDTQYF.

CDR3 residues: CASSEVFRGLDTGELFF. This chain uses TRBV6-1 with TRBJ2-2; there is no DNA to check the TCRdb D call of TRBD1. The CDR3 has 17 residues. Germline CDR1 is MNHNS and CDR2 is SASEGT.

The genes are TRBV29-1 and TRBJ2-2; TCRdb's D gene call, TRBD1, goes unchecked for lack of DNA. Germline CDR1 and CDR2: SQVTM and ANQGSEA. This CDR3 is built from 13 residues. The CDR3 spells CSVDRGWTGELFF.

This chain connects TRBV6-2 or TRBV6-3 to TRBJ1-5; the D gene TCRdb calls, TRBD1, cannot be checked with no DNA. CDR3 size: 15 residues. Germline V CDR1 and CDR2: MNHEY, SVGEGT. CDR3 loop: CASSSGETSNQPQHF.

The V gene is TRBV5-1, the J gene TRBJ2-3; TCRdb proposes TRBD1, but this gene call is untestable without DNA. Germline CDR1 and CDR2: SGHRS and YFSETQ. The CDR3 extends over 17 amino acids. The CDR3 sequence: CASSFGGAGATFDTQYF.

The genes are TRBV27 and TRBJ2-3; checking the TCRdb D call of TRBD1 is not possible without DNA. The CDR3 extends over 15 amino acids. Per germline, CDR1 MNHEY and CDR2 SMNVEV (reference sequence). The CDR3 loop reads CASSSRDSRTDTQYF.

The J gene is TRBJ2-1, the V gene TRBV5-1; no DNA is available, so the TRBD2 call from TCRdb remains unchecked. The germline CDR1 and CDR2 sequences are SGHRS and YFSETQ. CDR3 length equals 17 residues. The CDR3 here is CASSLDQTSGMGNEQFF.

The gene calls are TRBV3-1 and TRBJ2-5; TCRdb picks TRBD1, but there is no DNA to check that call. Germline CDR1 LGHDT, CDR2 YNNKEL (reference sequence). The CDR3 spans 15 residues. The CDR3 spells CASSLDRDRQETQYF.

The rearrangement joins TRBV20-1 to TRBJ2-7; TCRdb proposes TRBD2, but this gene call is untestable without DNA. From germline, CDR1 is DFQATT and CDR2 SNEGSKA (reference sequence). The CDR3 totals 14 residues. The CDR3 loop reads CSARPLAASYEQYF.

The V call is TRBV20-1, the J call TRBJ1-3; TCRdb gives TRBD1 as the D gene, but with no DNA this cannot be confirmed. Per the germline V gene, CDR1 is DFQATT and CDR2 is SNEGSKA (reference sequence). CDR3 length equals 17 residues. The CDR3 reads CSARATGTSTSGNTIYF.

This chain connects TRBV6-6 to TRBJ2-7; the TCRdb D gene call, TRBD1, has no DNA to confirm it. Per the germline V gene, CDR1 is MNHNY and CDR2 is SVGAGI (reference sequence). This CDR3 contains 13 residues. The CDR3 spells CATEGDQSYEQYF.

The chain has TRBV7-2 and TRBJ2-7; TCRdb names TRBD1, which stays unverified in the absence of DNA. This CDR3 spans 14 amino acids. Germline CDR1 SGHTA, CDR2 FQGNSA. CDR3 sequence: CASSQPGNSYEQYF.

This rearrangement joins TRBV7-9 to TRBJ2-7. This CDR3 comprises 14 residues. Looked up from germline, CDR1 is SEHNR and CDR2 is FQNEAQ (reference sequence). The CDR3 here is CASSGVGTNYEQYF. Together with reference TRBV7-9 and TRBJ2-7, the CDR3 gives the full variable domain: DTGVSQNPRHKITKRGQNVTFRCDPISEHNRLYWYRQTLGQGPEFLTYFQNEAQLEKSRLLSDRFSAERPKGSFSTLEIQRTEQGDSAMYLCASSGVGTNYEQYFGPGTRLTVT.

The V and J genes are TRBV7-8 and TRBJ1-5; TCRdb's D call, TRBD1, is unchecked because there is no DNA. This CDR3 is built from 16 residues. Germline V lookup: CDR1 SGHVS, CDR2 FQNEAQ. The CDR3 region is CASSLSARASNQPQHF.

V gene TRBV4-1 combines with J gene TRBJ2-1; TCRdb gives TRBD2 as the D gene, but with no DNA this cannot be confirmed. This CDR3 region has 16 residues. Germline V CDR1 and CDR2: MGHRA, YSYEKL. CDR3 sequence reads: CASSQVEGVGTNEQFF.

This chain uses TRBV20-1 with TRBJ1-4; TCRdb's D call of TRBD1 is untestable without DNA. The CDR3 contains 14 residues. CDR1 is DFQATT and CDR2 is SNEGSKA in the germline V gene (reference sequence). CDR3 region: CSARDTGLNEKLFF.

The rearrangement links TRBV29-1 to TRBJ1-1. The CDR3 is 12 amino acids. Germline loops: CDR1 SQVTM, CDR2 ANQGSEA. CDR3 region: CSVVWGGTEAFF.

The chain has TRBV7-7 and TRBJ2-1; TCRdb returns TRBD2, unconfirmable since there is no DNA. The CDR3 contains 15 residues. Germline V gene lookup returns CDR1 SSHAT and CDR2 FNYEAQ (reference sequence). The CDR3 is CASSLDLARYNEQFF.